This TCR beta chain was captured by sequencing in a study of cytomegalovirus exposure and HLA in healthy donors. The wider study: Among about 179 million T cells, an earlier analysis found around 100 million unique TCR beta sequences. General observations from the study: Solely CMV serostatus was available to characterize immune exposure. Relative to equally common others, HLA-associated TCR beta chains showed greater clonal expansion in a later analysis.

Germline CDR1 reads MDHEN; CDR2 reads SYDVKM. V gave up 2 bases and J gave up 7 bases; unmatched junction bases: 4. The CDR3 sequence is 14 residues long. The PCR contained 60 Vbeta and 13 Jbeta primers. As handled by the study authors: Some 11 million shared chains were among the 60 million to 80 million unique TCR beta chains that a later analysis counted. Some clones are missing from TCRdb's copy, which holds only in-frame ones; the method was immunoSEQ multiplex PCR. That table gives V, J and clone size, and the DNA gave D and trimming. Of around 130,000 clones detected, approximately 89% appear once; the ten largest clones hold roughly 6.7%. On this clone: Its antigen remains unknown.

The V and J genes are TRBV28 and TRBJ2-1, with TRBD2 matching 8 bases. The source of this sequence is a woman in her 30s in good health and CMV-seropositive. The material sequenced was PBMCs. The CDR3 nucleotides read TGTGCCAGCAGTTTAACGGGGGGGAGGAATGAGCAGTTCTTC. Amino acid sequence: CASSLTGGRNEQFF.